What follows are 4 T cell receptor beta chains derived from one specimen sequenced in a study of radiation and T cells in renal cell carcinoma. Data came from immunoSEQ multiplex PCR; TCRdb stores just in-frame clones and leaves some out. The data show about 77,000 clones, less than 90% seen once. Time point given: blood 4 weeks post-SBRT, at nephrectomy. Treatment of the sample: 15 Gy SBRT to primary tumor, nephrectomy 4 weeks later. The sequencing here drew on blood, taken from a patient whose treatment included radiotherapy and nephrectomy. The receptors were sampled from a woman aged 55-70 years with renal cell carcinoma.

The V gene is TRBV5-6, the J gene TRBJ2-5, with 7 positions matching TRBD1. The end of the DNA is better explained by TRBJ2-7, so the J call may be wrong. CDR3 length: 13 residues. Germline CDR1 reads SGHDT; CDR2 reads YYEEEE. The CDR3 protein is CASSGTDFYEQYF. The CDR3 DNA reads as TGTGCCAGCTCCGGGACAGATTTCTACGAGCAGTACTTC.

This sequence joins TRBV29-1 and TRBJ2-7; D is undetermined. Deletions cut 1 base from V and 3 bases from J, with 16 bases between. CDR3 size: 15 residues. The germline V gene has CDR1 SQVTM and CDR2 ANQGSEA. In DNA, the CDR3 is TGCAGCGTTGAAGTTGCGGCCGCTCCCTACTACGAGCAGTACTTC. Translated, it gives CSVEVAAAPYYEQYF.

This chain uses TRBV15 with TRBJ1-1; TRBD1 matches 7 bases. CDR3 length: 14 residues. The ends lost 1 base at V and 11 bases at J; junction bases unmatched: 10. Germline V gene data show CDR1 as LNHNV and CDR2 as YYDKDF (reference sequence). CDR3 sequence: CATSRGDSRFFAFF. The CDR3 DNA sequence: TGTGCCACCAGCAGAGGGGACAGCAGGTTTTTTGCTTTCTTT.

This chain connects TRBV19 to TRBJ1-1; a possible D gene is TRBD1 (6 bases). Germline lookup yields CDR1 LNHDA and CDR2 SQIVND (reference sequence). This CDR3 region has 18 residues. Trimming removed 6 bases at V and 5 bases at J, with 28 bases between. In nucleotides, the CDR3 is TGTGCCAGTAGAAATCCGGGACACCCTATCCCTACCTTTACTGAAGCTTTCTTT. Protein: CASRNPGHPIPTFTEAFF.